This T cell receptor (beta chain) appears in the sequencing data of a study of response to subunit inactivated influenza vaccine. Study-wide results and limits: Few new T cells, the authors suggested, are recruited by each seasonal influenza vaccination.

TCRdb independently ran MiXCR on the RT-PCR reads; one entry per CDR3 protein. Here the sample spans approximately 250,000 distinct CDR3 sequences, approximately 12% being singletons. Looked up from germline, CDR1 is LGHNA and CDR2 is YSLEER. V was pared by 3 bases and J by 0 bases, with 9 bases between. The length of the CDR3 is 15 residues. This clonotype was recorded many times. The antigen is unknown. Sequences were derived from non-naive T cells sorted from PBMCs, sampled approximately 15 days before vaccination. The sequence derives from a man in his fifties or sixties who received an inactivated influenza vaccine. The V gene is TRBV4-3, the J gene TRBJ2-1, with TRBD1 as a possible D gene (6 bases). This chain's CDR3 is CASSQDRSSYNEQFF. The CDR3, as DNA: TGCGCCAGCAGCCAGGACAGAAGCTCCTACAATGAGCAGTTCTTC.